This T cell receptor beta chain was captured in a study of neoadjuvant anti-PD-1 for oral cavity cancer. Repertoires were generated with immunoSEQ multiplex PCR, while TCRdb's copy carries only in-frame clones and drops some. The sample consists of more than 25,000 clones, 70% to 80% of them appearing once. Time point meaning: after neoadjuvant nivolumab, at surgical resection. CDR3 size: 11 residues. J was trimmed by 8 bases and V by 6 bases; bases with no gene match: 0. Germline V gene sequence: CDR1 LNHDA, CDR2 SQIVND (reference sequence). This chain joins TRBV19 and TRBJ1-4; 7 bases agree with TRBD1. The material sequenced was PBMCs, taken after nivolumab (anti-PD-1) treatment. The TCR comes from a person between 35 and 79 years old with oral cavity squamous cell carcinoma. CDR3 bases: TGTGCCAGTAGACAGGGGGAAAAACTGTTTTTT. Translation gives CASRQGEKLFF.